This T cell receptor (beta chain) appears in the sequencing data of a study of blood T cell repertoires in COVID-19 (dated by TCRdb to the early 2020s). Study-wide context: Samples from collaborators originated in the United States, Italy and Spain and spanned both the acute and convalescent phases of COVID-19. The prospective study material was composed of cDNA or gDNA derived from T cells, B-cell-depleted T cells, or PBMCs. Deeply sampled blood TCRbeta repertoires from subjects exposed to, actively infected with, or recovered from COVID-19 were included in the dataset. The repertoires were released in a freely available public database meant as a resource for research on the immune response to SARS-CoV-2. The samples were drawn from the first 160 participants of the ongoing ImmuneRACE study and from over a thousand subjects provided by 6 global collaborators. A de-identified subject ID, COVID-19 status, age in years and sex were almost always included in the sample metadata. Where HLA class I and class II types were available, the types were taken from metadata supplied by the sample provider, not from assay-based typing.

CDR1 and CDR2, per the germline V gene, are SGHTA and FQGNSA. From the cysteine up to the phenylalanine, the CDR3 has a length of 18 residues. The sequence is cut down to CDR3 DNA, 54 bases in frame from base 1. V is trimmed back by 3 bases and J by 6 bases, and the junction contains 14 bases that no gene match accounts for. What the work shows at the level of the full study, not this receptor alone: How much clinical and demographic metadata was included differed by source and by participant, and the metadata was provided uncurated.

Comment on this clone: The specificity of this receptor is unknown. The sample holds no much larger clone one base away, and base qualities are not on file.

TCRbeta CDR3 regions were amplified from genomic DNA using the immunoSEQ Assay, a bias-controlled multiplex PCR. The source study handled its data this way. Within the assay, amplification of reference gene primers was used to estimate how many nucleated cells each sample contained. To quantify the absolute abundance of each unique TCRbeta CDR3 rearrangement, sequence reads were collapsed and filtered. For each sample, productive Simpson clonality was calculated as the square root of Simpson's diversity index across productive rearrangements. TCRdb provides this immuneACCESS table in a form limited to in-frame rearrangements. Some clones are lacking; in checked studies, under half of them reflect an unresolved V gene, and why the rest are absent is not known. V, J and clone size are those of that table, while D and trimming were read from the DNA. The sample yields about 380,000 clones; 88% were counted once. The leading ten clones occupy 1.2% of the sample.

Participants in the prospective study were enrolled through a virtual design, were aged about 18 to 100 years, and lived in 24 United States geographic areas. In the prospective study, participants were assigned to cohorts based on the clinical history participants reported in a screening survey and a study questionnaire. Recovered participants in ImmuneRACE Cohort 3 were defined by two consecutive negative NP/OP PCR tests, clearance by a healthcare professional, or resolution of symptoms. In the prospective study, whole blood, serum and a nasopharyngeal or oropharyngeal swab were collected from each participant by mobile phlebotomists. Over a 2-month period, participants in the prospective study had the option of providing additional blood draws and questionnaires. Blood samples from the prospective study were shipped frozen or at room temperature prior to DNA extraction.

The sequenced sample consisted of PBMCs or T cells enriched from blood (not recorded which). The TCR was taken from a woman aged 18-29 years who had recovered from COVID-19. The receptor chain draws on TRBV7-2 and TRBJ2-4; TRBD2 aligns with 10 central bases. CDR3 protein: CASSLRGRASGGANIQYF. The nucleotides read TGTGCCAGCAGCTTGCGGGGACGAGCTAGCGGGGGAGCAAACATTCAGTACTTC.